This TCR beta chain appears in the sequencing data of a study of molecular identifiers for immune sequencing clone quantification. Study outcomes and limitations: Effector cells had over 98% of their molecules in clones above 20 RNA copies, while naive cells had under 1%.

Points on this clonotype: What it binds is not known. A much larger clonotype is one base distant, so this may be a read error.

Previously described methods and listed TCR primers were employed for the bulk TCR libraries. In TCRdb, the PCR reads were re-called with MiXCR into one record per CDR3 protein. The repertoire consists of about 510,000 distinct CDR3 sequences, with over 20% occurring once and the leading ten covering approximately 0.84%. Source material for naive CD8 libraries was roughly 19,000 to 1,000,000 sorted cells, with 10%, 30% or 50% RNA. When naive CD8 T cells were sorted, they were gated as CD8+CD4-CCR7+CD45RA+. This CDR3 has 16 residues. The ends were cut back, 0 bases at V and 1 base at J, with 14 bases in the middle. Germline assignment: CDR1 DFQATT and CDR2 SNEGSKA (reference sequence).

The sample taken for sequencing was naive CD8+ T cells from blood, with Jurkat cell RNA spiked in. Subset given: FACS-sorted CD8+CD4-CCR7+CD45RA+ naive T cells. This sequence was found in a human donor in good health. Some libraries in this study had Jurkat cell RNA spiked in. The rearrangement joins TRBV20-1 to TRBJ2-3; possibly TRBD1 for D (5 bases). The CDR3 here is CSARDWKGPCTDTQYF. For the CDR3, the DNA is TGCAGTGCTAGAGATTGGAAGGGGCCCTGCACAGATACGCAGTATTTT.